Included here is one T cell receptor (beta chain) sequence, with context. Its antigen is still unknown. In the same sample, other DNA sequences code for this CDR3. It was into CD45RA+ naive and CD45RA-negative memory subsets that the CD4+ cells were split. CDR1 and CDR2 from the germline V gene are MDHEN and SYDVKM. The CDR3 totals 12 residues. V shed 5 bases and J shed 5 bases, with 9 bases lying between them. These data come from a study of shared clonotypes between healthy human individuals. Background on the study: Contributing individuals were a couple of females and three males aged 18 to 49. Per donor, three plates held CD4 naive cells, three held CD4 memory, two held CD8 naive and one held CD8 memory.

Study results and caveats: Apart from blood, nothing was sampled; tissue repertoires likely differ.

The repertoire was sequenced with immunoSEQ multiplex PCR; TCRdb's copy has only in-frame clones and lacks some. The repertoire holds about 680,000 clones, with around 73% as singletons. What was sequenced was memory CD4+ T cells sorted from blood. The sample's subset: CD45RA-negative fraction. The chain has TRBV28 and TRBJ2-5; tentatively, D is TRBD1 (6 bases). This receptor was taken from a woman in her thirties in good health. The CDR3 sequence is CASSQGLETQYF. The CDR3 DNA sequence: TGTGCCAGCAGTCAGGGGTTGGAGACCCAGTACTTC.